These T cell receptor beta chains were read from a single sample in a study of cytomegalovirus exposure and HLA in healthy donors. Produced via immunoSEQ multiplex PCR; TCRdb's table is partial and in-frame only. The data hold 130,000 to 150,000 clones, with around 76% observed a single time. Sequencing used PBMCs. All receptors come from a male donor in good health and CMV-seronegative. Both conserved end residues are part of each CDR3. A D gene is named only where the DNA matches it firmly. Clone size is given for some rows only: seen once, a few or many times, or a class if the clone is expanded.

>-|TRBV7-6|-|TRBJ2-7
CASSLEGAESNYEQYF
TGTGCCAGCAGCTTAGAGGGAGCGGAGTCTAACTACGAGCAGTACTTC
>once|TRBV10-3|TRBD2|TRBJ2-7
CAIPGGTSGSYEQYF
TGTGCCATCCCCGGGGGGACTAGCGGATCATACGAGCAGTACTTC
>-|TRBV4-2|-|TRBJ2-6
CASTVNSGANVLTF
TGTGCCAGCACTGTTAACTCTGGGGCCAACGTCCTGACTTTC
>-|TRBV11-2|TRBD2|TRBJ2-7
CPSTLGGGTSYEQYF
TGTCCCAGCACCCTGGGCGGGGGAACCTCCTACGAGCAGTACTTC
>-|TRBV11-1|-|TRBJ1-1
CASSLAGRGNTEAFF
TGTGCCAGCAGCTTAGCGGGGCGCGGGAACACTGAAGCTTTCTTT
>-|TRBV18|TRBD1|TRBJ2-7
CASSQPGQGAYEQYF
TGTGCCAGCTCACAGCCGGGACAGGGTGCCTACGAGCAGTACTTC
>-|TRBV18|-|TRBJ1-4
CASSPDDRSLFF
TGTGCCAGCTCACCCGATGACAGGAGCCTGTTTTTT
>-|TRBV11-3|TRBD2|TRBJ2-2
CASSPTGGPNTGELFF
TGTGCCAGCAGCCCCACGGGGGGGCCGAACACCGGGGAGCTGTTTTTT
>-|TRBV13|TRBD2|TRBJ2-7
CASSPQASGGYEQYF
TGTGCCAGCAGCCCGCAAGCTAGCGGGGGCTACGAGCAGTACTTC
>-|TRBV6-5|-|TRBJ1-1
CASSTPRGRTEAFF
TGTGCCAGCAGTACCCCTCGGGGTCGGACTGAAGCTTTCTTT
>-|TRBV5-8|TRBD1|TRBJ1-1
CASSLTGGISPLNTEAFF
TGTGCCAGCAGCTTGACAGGGGGCATATCCCCTTTGAACACTGAAGCTTTCTTT
>-|TRBV18|-|TRBJ1-3
CASSPGGNTIYF
TGTGCCAGCTCACCAGGGGGGAACACCATATATTTT
>-|TRBV5-1|TRBD1|TRBJ2-2
CSSSLDRGHTGELFF
TGCTCCAGCAGCTTGGACAGGGGTCACACCGGGGAGCTGTTTTTT
>-|TRBV11-2|TRBD2|TRBJ2-7
CASSLDSGETYEQYF
TGTGCCAGCAGCTTAGATAGCGGGGAAACCTACGAGCAGTACTTC
>once|TRBV27|TRBD1|TRBJ1-4
CASGPRDRAATNEKLFF
TGTGCCAGCGGCCCCCGGGACAGGGCCGCAACTAATGAAAAACTGTTTTTT
>once|TRBV6-1|-|TRBJ1-1
CASSRGNTEAFF
TGTGCCAGCAGCCGGGGGAACACTGAAGCTTTCTTT
>-|TRBV6-6|TRBD1|TRBJ1-2
CASRAEWTGGCGYTF
TGTGCCAGCAGAGCGGAGTGGACAGGGGGCTGTGGCTACACCTTC
>-|TRBV2|-|TRBJ1-6
CASSLAGTNSPLHF
TGTGCCAGCAGTCTGGCAGGGACAAATTCACCCCTCCACTTT
>-|TRBV7-9|TRBD1|TRBJ1-1
CASSPRQGGQTEAFF
TGTGCCAGCAGCCCGCGACAGGGGGGACAGACTGAAGCTTTCTTT
>-|TRBV27|TRBD2|TRBJ2-1
CASSLAGGSYNEQFF
TGTGCCAGCAGCCTAGCGGGAGGCTCCTACAATGAGCAGTTCTTC
>-|TRBV14|-|TRBJ1-3
CASSSGHGNTIYF
TGTGCCAGCAGCTCAGGGCATGGAAACACCATATATTTT
>-|TRBV27|TRBD2|TRBJ2-7
CASSFEAGGLYEQYF
TGTGCCAGCAGTTTTGAGGCGGGGGGGCTCTACGAGCAGTACTTC
>-|TRBV6-5|TRBD2|TRBJ2-7
CASSRTSPYEQYF
TGTGCCAGCAGCAGGACTAGTCCCTACGAGCAGTACTTC
>-|TRBV30|-|TRBJ2-3
CAWSRGSSGRTQYF
TGTGCCTGGAGTAGGGGAAGCAGCGGGCGGACGCAGTATTTT
>-|TRBV6-1|-|TRBJ2-5
CASTDTTGPGPTQYF
TGTGCCAGCACCGACACAACAGGGCCTGGACCGACCCAGTACTTC
>-|TRBV27|-|TRBJ1-3
CASSSFYGAGGNTIYF
TGTGCCAGCAGCTCCTTTTACGGAGCTGGGGGAAACACCATATATTTT
>few|TRBV5-5|-|TRBJ2-1
CASSQELRTDKQFF
TGTGCCAGCAGCCAAGAGCTCCGGACAGATAAGCAGTTCTTC
>-|TRBV5-1|-|TRBJ1-1
CASSLVLRSLGEAFF
TGCGCCAGCAGCTTGGTACTACGGAGTCTCGGTGAAGCTTTCTTT
>-|TRBV5-1|TRBD2|TRBJ2-2
CASSLGGAGELFF
TGCGCCAGCAGCCTTGGGGGGGCCGGGGAGCTGTTTTTT
>once|TRBV5-6|TRBD2|TRBJ2-5
CASSHGGLAGIQETQYF
TGTGCCAGCAGCCACGGCGGACTAGCGGGAATACAAGAGACCCAGTACTTC